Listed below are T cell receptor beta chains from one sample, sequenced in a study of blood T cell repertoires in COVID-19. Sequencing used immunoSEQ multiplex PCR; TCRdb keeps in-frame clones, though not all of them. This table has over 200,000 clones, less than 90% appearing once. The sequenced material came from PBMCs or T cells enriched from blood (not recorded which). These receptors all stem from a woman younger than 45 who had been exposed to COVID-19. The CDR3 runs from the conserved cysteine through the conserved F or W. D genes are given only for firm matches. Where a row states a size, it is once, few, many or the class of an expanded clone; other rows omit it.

CDR3aa: CASRALAGFAGNTIYF; d_gene: .; abundance: few; v_gene: TRBV4-2; j_gene: TRBJ1-3
CDR3aa: CATQTDSYEQYF; d_gene: .; abundance: .; v_gene: TRBV10-3; j_gene: TRBJ2-7
CDR3aa: CASGLGQGWYGYTF; d_gene: TRBD1; abundance: few; v_gene: TRBV12-5; j_gene: TRBJ1-2
CDR3aa: CASQPSGGDQETQYF; d_gene: TRBD2; abundance: .; v_gene: TRBV3-1/TRBV3-2; j_gene: TRBJ2-5
CDR3aa: CASSRTGGSEQYF; d_gene: TRBD1; abundance: once; v_gene: TRBV11-3; j_gene: TRBJ2-7
CDR3aa: CASSDRRGGYNSPLHF; d_gene: .; abundance: .; v_gene: TRBV2; j_gene: TRBJ1-6
CDR3aa: CASSFPGNTGELFF; d_gene: .; abundance: .; v_gene: TRBV28; j_gene: TRBJ2-2
CDR3aa: CASSEAGLGTDTQYF; d_gene: TRBD2; abundance: .; v_gene: TRBV2; j_gene: TRBJ2-3
CDR3aa: CASVGYRVNDYGYTF; d_gene: .; abundance: .; v_gene: TRBV2; j_gene: TRBJ1-2
CDR3aa: CASSGGKDRGHGIMRNTIYF; d_gene: TRBD1; abundance: .; v_gene: TRBV19; j_gene: TRBJ1-3
CDR3aa: CASSRGREAFF; d_gene: TRBD1; abundance: .; v_gene: TRBV2; j_gene: TRBJ1-1
CDR3aa: CASSRLGQGLNEAFF; d_gene: TRBD1; abundance: .; v_gene: TRBV5-1; j_gene: TRBJ1-1
CDR3aa: CASSLARGRYGYTF; d_gene: .; abundance: .; v_gene: TRBV5-1; j_gene: TRBJ1-2
CDR3aa: CASTRGQGNGYTF; d_gene: TRBD1; abundance: .; v_gene: TRBV5-4; j_gene: TRBJ1-2
CDR3aa: CASSSRGAEGTQYF; d_gene: .; abundance: once; v_gene: TRBV5-5; j_gene: TRBJ2-5
CDR3aa: CASSPGGVLGTEAFF; d_gene: .; abundance: .; v_gene: TRBV7-8; j_gene: TRBJ1-1
CDR3aa: CAISESIYRDGQPQHF; d_gene: .; abundance: .; v_gene: TRBV10-3; j_gene: TRBJ1-5
CDR3aa: CASSTSGGVRNEQFF; d_gene: TRBD1; abundance: .; v_gene: TRBV9; j_gene: TRBJ2-1
CDR3aa: CASSYSYAIGQPQHF; d_gene: .; abundance: once; v_gene: TRBV6-2/TRBV6-3; j_gene: TRBJ1-5
CDR3aa: CASSFAGAETQYF; d_gene: .; abundance: .; v_gene: TRBV7-2; j_gene: TRBJ2-5
CDR3aa: CASSKKTSGSTDTQYF; d_gene: TRBD2; abundance: few; v_gene: TRBV19; j_gene: TRBJ2-3
CDR3aa: CASSYPPQLNEKLFF; d_gene: .; abundance: .; v_gene: TRBV6-6; j_gene: TRBJ1-4
CDR3aa: CAWSVVGASIQPQHF; d_gene: .; abundance: once; v_gene: TRBV30; j_gene: TRBJ1-5
CDR3aa: CASSGTALSTDTQYF; d_gene: TRBD1; abundance: .; v_gene: TRBV18; j_gene: TRBJ2-3
CDR3aa: CASSPGQGLGDTQYF; d_gene: TRBD1; abundance: .; v_gene: TRBV5-1; j_gene: TRBJ2-3
CDR3aa: CSVEDLQGGYTF; d_gene: .; abundance: .; v_gene: TRBV29-1; j_gene: TRBJ1-2
CDR3aa: CASSPRSPPLHF; d_gene: .; abundance: .; v_gene: TRBV19; j_gene: TRBJ1-6
CDR3aa: CASSEGRDAGNTIYF; d_gene: .; abundance: .; v_gene: TRBV2; j_gene: TRBJ1-3
CDR3aa: CASSLEQVWNTEAFF; d_gene: .; abundance: .; v_gene: TRBV7-8; j_gene: TRBJ1-1
CDR3aa: CASKAGENYGYTF; d_gene: .; abundance: .; v_gene: TRBV27; j_gene: TRBJ1-2
CDR3aa: CAGKLAGGPYEQYF; d_gene: TRBD2; abundance: .; v_gene: TRBV30; j_gene: TRBJ2-7
CDR3aa: CASSDRGLWQPQHF; d_gene: TRBD1; abundance: .; v_gene: TRBV2; j_gene: TRBJ1-5